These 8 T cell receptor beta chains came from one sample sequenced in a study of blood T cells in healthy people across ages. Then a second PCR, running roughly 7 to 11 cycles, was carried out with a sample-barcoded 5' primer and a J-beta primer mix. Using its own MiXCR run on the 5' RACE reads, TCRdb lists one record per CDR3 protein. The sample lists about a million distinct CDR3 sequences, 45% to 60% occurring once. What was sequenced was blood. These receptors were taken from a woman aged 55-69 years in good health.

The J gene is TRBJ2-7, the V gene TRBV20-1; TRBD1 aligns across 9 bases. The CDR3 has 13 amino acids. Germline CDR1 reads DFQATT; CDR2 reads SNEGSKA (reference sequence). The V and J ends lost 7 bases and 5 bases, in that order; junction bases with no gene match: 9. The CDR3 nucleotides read TGCAGTGTTAGGGGACAGGGTACTAACGAGCAGTACTTC. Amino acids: CSVRGQGTNEQYF.

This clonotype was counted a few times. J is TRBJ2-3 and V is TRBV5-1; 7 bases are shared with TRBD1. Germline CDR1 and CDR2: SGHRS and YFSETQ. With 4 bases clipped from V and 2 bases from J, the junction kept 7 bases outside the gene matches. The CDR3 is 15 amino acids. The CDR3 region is CASSPGTALTDTQYF. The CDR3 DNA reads TGCGCCAGCAGCCCCGGGACAGCCCTCACAGATACGCAGTATTTT. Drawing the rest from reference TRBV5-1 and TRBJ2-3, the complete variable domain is KAGVTQTPRYLIKTRGQQVTLSCSPISGHRSVSWYQQTPGQGLQFLFEYFSETQRNKGNFPGRFSGRQFSNSRSEMNVSTLELGDSALYLCASSPGTALTDTQYFGPGTRLTVL.

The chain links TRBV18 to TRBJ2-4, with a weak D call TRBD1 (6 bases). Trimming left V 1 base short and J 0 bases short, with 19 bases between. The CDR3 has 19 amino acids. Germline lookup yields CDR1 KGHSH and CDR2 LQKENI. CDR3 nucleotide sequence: TGTGCCAGCTCACCACTCAGGCAGGGGCCATACCTAGCCAAAAACATTCAGTACTTC. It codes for CASSPLRQGPYLAKNIQYF.

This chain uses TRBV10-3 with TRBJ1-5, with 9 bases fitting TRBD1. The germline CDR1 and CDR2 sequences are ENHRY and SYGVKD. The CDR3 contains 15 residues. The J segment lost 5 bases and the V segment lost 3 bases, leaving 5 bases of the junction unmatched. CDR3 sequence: CAISERQGVYQPQHF. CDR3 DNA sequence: TGTGCCATCAGTGAAAGACAGGGGGTATATCAGCCCCAGCATTTT.

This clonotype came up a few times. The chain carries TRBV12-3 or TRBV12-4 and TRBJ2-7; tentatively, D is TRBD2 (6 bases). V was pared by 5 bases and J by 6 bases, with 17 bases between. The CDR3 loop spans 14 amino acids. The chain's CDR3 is CASSPFTGAGEQYF. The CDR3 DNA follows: TGTGCCAGCAGTCCCTTTACAGGAGCGGGCGAGCAGTACTTC.

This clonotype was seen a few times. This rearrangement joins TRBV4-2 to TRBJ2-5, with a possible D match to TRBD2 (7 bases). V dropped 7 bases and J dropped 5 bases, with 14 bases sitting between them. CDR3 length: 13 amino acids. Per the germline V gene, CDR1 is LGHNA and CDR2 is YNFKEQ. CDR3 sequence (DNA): TGTGCCAGCACCAGTCGGGGGGCGGAGACCCAGTACTTC. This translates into CASTSRGAETQYF.

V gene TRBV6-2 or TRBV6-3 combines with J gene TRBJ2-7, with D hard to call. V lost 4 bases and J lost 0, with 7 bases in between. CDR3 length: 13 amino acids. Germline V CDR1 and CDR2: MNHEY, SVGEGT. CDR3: CASSSASSYEQYF. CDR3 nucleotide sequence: TGTGCCAGCAGTTCCGCCAGCTCCTACGAGCAGTACTTC.

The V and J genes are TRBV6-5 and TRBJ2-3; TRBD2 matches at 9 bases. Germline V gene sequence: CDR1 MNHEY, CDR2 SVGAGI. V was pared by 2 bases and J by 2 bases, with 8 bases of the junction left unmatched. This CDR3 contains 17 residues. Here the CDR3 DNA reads TGTGCCAGCAGTTACGCCGGGACTAGCCTCCCCACAGATACGCAGTATTTT. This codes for CASSYAGTSLPTDTQYF.